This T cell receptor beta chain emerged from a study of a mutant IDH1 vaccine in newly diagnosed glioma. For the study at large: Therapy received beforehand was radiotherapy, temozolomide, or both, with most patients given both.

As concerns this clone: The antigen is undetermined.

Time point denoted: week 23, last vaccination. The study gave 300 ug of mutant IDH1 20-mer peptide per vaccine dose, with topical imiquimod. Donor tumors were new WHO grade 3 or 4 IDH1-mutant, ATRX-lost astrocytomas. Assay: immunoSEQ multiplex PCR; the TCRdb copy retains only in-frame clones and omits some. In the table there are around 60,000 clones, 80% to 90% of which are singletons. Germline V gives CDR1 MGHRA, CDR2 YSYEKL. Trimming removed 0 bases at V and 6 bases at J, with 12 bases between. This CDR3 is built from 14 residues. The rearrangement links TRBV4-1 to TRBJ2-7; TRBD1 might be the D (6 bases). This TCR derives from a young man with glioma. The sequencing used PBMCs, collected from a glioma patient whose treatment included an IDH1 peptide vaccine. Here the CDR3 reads CASSQDQGWVEQYF. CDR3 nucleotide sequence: TGCGCCAGCAGCCAAGACCAGGGGTGGGTCGAGCAGTACTTC.